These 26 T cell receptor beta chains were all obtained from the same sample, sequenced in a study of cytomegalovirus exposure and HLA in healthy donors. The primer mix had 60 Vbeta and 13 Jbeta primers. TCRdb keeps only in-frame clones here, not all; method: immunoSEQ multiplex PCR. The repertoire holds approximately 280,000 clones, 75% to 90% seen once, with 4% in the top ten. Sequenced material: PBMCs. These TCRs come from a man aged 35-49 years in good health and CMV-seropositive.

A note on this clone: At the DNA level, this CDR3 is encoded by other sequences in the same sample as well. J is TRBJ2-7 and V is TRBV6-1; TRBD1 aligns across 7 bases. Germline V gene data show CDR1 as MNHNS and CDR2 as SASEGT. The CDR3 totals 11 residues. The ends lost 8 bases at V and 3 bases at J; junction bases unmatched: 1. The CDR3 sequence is CASRQGYEQYF. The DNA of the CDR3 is TGTGCCAGCCGACAGGGCTACGAGCAGTACTTC.

CDR3 protein: CASRSGLGFTGELFF. The CDR3, as DNA: TGTGCCAGCAGATCGGGACTAGGATTCACCGGGGAGCTGTTTTTT. The chain recombines TRBV6-5 with TRBJ2-2, with 8 bases aligning to TRBD2. The CDR3 length is 15 residues. The germline gives CDR1 MNHEY, CDR2 SVGAGI. After removal of 6 bases from V and 4 bases from J, the junction contained 7 bases not matched to a gene.

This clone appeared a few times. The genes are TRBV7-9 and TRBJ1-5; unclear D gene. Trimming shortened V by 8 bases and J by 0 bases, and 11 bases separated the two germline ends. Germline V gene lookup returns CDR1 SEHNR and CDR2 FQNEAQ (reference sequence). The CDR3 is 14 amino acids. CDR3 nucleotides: TGTGCCAGCGGCGGATTGGATAGCAATCAGCCCCAGCATTTT. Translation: CASGGLDSNQPQHF.

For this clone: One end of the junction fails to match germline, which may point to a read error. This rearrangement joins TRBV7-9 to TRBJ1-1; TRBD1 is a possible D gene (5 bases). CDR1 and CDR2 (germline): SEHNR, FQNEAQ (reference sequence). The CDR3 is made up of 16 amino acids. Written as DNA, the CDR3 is TGTTCCAGCAGCCCGGGTACGGGGACTATATTCACTGAAGCTTTCTTT. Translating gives CSSSPGTGTIFTEAFF.

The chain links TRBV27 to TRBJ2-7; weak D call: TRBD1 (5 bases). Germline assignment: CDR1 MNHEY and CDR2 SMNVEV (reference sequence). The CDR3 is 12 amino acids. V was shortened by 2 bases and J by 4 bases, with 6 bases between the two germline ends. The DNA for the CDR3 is TGTGCCAGCAGTTTACAGGGTTACGAGCAGTACTTC. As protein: CASSLQGYEQYF.

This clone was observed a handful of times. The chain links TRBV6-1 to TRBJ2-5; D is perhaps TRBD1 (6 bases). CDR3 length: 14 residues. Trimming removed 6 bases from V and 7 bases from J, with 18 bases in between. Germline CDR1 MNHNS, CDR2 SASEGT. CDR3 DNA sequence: TGTGCCAGCAGGGGAAGTGGACAGCCCTGGACCCAGTACTTC. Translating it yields CASRGSGQPWTQYF.

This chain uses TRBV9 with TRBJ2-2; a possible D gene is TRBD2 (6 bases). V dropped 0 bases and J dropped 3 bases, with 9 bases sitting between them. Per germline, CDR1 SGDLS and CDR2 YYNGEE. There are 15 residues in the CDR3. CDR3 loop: CASSVVGTYTGELFF. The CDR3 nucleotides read TGTGCCAGCAGCGTAGTTGGGACTTACACCGGGGAGCTGTTTTTT.

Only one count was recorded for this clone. CDR3 sequence (DNA): TGTGCCAGCAGCTTAGCCCTAGCGGGAGAAGGCTACGAGCAGTACTTC. As protein: CASSLALAGEGYEQYF. The V gene is TRBV7-2, the J gene TRBJ2-7, with 10 bases matching TRBD2. V gave up 0 bases and J gave up 3 bases; unmatched junction bases: 5. Looked up from germline, CDR1 is SGHTA and CDR2 is FQGNSA. The CDR3 sequence is 16 residues long.

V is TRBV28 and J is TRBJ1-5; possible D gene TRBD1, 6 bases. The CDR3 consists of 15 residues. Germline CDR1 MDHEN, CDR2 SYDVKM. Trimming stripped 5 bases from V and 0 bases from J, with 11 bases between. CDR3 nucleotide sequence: TGTGCCAGCAGTAACCAGGGGTATAGCAATCAGCCCCAGCATTTT. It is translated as CASSNQGYSNQPQHF.

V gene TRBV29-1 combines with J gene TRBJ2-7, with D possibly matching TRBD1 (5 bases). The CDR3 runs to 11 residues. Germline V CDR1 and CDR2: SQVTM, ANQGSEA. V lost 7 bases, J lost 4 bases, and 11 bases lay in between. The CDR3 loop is CSADKGYEQYF. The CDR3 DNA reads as TGCAGCGCCGACAAGGGGTACGAGCAGTACTTC.

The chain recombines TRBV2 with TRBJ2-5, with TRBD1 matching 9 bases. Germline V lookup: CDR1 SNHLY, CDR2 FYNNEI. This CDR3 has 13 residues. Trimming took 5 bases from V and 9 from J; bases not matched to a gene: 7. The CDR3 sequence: CASSPPGQGSQYF. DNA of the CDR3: TGTGCCAGCAGTCCACCGGGACAGGGTTCCCAGTACTTC. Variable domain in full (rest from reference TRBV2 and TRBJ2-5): EPEVTQTPSHQVTQMGQEVILRCVPISNHLYFYWYRQILGQKVEFLVSFYNNEISEKSEIFDDQFSVERPDGSNFTLKIRSTKLEDSAMYFCASSPPGQGSQYFGPGTRLLVL.

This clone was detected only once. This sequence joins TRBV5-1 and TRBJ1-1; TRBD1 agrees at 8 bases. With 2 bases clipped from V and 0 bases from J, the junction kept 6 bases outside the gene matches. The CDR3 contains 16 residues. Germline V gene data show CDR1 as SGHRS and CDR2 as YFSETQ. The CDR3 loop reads CASSFNRGILNTEAFF. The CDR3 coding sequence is TGCGCCAGCAGCTTCAACAGGGGGATCTTGAACACTGAAGCTTTCTTT.

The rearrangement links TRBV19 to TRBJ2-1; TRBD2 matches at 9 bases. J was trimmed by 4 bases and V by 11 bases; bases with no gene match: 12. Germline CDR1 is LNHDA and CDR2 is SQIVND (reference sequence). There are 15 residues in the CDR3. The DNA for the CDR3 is TGTGCCGCGGGAGGGCCAGAGGCTAATTACAATGAGCAGTTCTTC. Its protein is CAAGGPEANYNEQFF.

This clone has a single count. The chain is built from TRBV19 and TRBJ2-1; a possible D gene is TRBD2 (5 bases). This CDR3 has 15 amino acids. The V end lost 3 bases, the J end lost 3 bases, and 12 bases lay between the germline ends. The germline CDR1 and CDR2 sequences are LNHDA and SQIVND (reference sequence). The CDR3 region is CASSISDGLYNEQFF. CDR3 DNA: TGTGCCAGTAGTATTTCCGACGGACTCTACAATGAGCAGTTCTTC. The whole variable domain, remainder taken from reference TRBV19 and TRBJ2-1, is DGGITQSPKYLFRKEGQNVTLSCEQNLNHDAMYWYRQDPGQGLRLIYYSQIVNDFQKGDIAEGYSVSREKKESFPLTVTSAQKNPTAFYLCASSISDGLYNEQFFGPGTRLTVL.

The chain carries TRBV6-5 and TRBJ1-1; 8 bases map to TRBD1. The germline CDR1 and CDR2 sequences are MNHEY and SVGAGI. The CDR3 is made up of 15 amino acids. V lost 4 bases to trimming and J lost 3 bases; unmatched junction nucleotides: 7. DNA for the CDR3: TGTGCCAGCAGTTCCCTCGGACAGGGTGACACTGAAGCTTTCTTT. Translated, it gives CASSSLGQGDTEAFF.

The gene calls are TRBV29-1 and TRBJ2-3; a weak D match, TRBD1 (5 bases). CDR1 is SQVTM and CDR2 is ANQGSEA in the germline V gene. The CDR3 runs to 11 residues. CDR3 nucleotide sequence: TGCGCCGGTGGGGCTCCAGATACGCAGTATTTT. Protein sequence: CAGGAPDTQYF.

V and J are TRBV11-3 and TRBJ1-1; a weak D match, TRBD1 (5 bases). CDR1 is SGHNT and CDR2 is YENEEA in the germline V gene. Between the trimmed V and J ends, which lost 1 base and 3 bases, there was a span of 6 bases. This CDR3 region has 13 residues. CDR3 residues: CASSLGGDTEAFF. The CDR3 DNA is TGTGCCAGCAGCTTAGGGGGGGACACTGAAGCTTTCTTT. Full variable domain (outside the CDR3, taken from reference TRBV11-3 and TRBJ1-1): EAGVVQSPRYKIIEKKQPVAFWCNPISGHNTLYWYLQNLGQGPELLIRYENEEAVDDSQLPKDRFSAERLKGVDSTLKIQPAELGDSAVYLCASSLGGDTEAFFGQGTRLTVV.

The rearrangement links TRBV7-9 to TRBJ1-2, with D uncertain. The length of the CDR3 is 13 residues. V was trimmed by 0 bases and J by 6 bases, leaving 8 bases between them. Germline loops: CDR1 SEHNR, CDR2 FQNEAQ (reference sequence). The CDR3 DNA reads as TGTGCCAGCAGCTTAGCGGGAGACAATGGCTACACCTTC. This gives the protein CASSLAGDNGYTF.

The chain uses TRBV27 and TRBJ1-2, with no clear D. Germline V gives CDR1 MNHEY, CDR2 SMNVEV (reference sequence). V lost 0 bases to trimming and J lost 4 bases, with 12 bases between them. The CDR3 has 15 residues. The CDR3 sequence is CASSLSAGRFYGYTF. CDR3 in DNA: TGTGCCAGCAGTTTATCTGCCGGGAGGTTCTATGGCTACACCTTC.

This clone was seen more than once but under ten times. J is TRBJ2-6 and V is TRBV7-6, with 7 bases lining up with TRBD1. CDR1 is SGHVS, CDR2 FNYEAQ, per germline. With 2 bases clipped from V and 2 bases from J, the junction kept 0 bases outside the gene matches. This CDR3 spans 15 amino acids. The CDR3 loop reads CASSLQGAGANVLTF. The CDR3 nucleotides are TGTGCCAGCAGCTTACAGGGGGCTGGGGCCAACGTCCTGACTTTC. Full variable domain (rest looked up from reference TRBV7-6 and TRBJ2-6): GAGVSQSPRYKVTKRGQDVALRCDPISGHVSLYWYRQALGQGPEFLTYFNYEAQQDKSGLPNDRFSAERPEGSISTLTIQRTEQRDSAMYRCASSLQGAGANVLTFGAGSRLTVL.

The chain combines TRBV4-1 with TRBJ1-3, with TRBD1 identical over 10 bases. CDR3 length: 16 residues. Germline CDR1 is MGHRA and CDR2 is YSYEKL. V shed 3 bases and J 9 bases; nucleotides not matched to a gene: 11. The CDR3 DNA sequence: TGCGCCAGCAGCCACCCTGTCCGGGACAGGGGTATCACCATATATTTT. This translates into CASSHPVRDRGITIYF.

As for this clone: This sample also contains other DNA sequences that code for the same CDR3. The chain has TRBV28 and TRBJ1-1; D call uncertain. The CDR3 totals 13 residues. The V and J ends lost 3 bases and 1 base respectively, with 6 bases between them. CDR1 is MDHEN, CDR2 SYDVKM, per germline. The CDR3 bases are TGTGCCAGCAGTTTCAGAAGGAACACTGAAGCTTTCTTT. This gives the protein CASSFRRNTEAFF.

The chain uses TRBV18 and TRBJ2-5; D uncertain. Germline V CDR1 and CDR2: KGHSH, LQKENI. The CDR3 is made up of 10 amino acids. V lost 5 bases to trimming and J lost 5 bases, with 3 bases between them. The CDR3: CASSGETQYF. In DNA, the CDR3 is TGTGCCAGCTCAGGCGAGACCCAGTACTTC.

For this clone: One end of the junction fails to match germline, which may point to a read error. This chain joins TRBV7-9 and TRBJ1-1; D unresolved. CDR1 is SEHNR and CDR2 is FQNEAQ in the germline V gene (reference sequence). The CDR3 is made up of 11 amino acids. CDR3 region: CSSSFERGAFF. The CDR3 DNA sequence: TGTTCCAGCAGCTTCGAGAGAGGAGCTTTCTTT. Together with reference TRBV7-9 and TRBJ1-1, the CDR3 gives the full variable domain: DTGVSQNPRHKITKRGQNVTFRCDPISEHNRLYWYRQTLGQGPEFLTYFQNEAQLEKSRLLSDRFSAERPKGSFSTLEIQRTEQGDSAMYLCSSSFERGAFFGQGTRLTVV.

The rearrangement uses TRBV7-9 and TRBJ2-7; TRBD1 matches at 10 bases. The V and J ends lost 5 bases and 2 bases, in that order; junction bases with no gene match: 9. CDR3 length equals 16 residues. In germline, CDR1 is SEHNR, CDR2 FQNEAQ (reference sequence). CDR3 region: CASSPQRDRGTYEQYF. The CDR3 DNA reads TGTGCCAGCAGCCCCCAAAGGGACAGGGGCACCTACGAGCAGTACTTC.

The CDR3 bases are TGCGCCAGCAGCCAAACAGATACGCAGTATTTT. Its protein product is CASSQTDTQYF. This chain joins TRBV5-1 and TRBJ2-3; D ambiguous. Trimming pared 4 bases from V and 3 bases from J, leaving 3 bases between. CDR3 length equals 11 residues. In germline, CDR1 is SGHRS, CDR2 YFSETQ.